This T cell receptor (beta chain) was identified during a study of T cells in Graves' hyperthyroidism and ophthalmopathy. RNA transcripts yielded amplified TCR beta CDR3 regions. During a first-round RT-PCR of the TCR CDR3, the HTBI primer set was used. A single record per CDR3 protein comes from TCRdb applying MiXCR to the multiplex PCR reads. The sample carries around 580,000 distinct CDR3 sequences, over 15% recorded once. It was 8 to 10 ml of fresh peripheral blood that supplied the PBMCs. Germline CDR1 reads LNHDA; CDR2 reads SQIVND (reference sequence). The V and J ends lost 4 bases and 8 bases, in that order; junction bases with no gene match: 9. The CDR3 runs to 15 residues.

The J gene is TRBJ1-2, the V gene TRBV19; 11 bases fit TRBD1. Sequenced material: blood. This TCR was recovered from a woman aged 18-29 years with Graves' hyperthyroidism. The CDR3 sequence: CASSTSGQGAYGYTF. The CDR3 nucleotides are TGTGCCAGTAGTACCTCAGGACAGGGGGCTTACGGCTACACCTTC.